Given below is one TCR beta chain in context. Its target is unknown. This record belongs to a study of T cell repertoires in ileal Crohn's disease. TCRdb's copy holds only in-frame clones and misses some; the assay was immunoSEQ multiplex PCR. The sample lists hundreds of clones, about four fifths occurring once. The sorted cells were lamina propria lymphocytes from surgical specimens, first isolated by density gradient. Study-wide results and caveats: Compared with non-smokers, active smokers at surgery showed more clonal expansions.

The CDR3 loop spans 13 amino acids. Trimming pared 5 bases from V and 1 base from J, leaving 8 bases between. Germline-derived CDR1 and CDR2 are MDHEN and SYDVKM. V gene TRBV28 combines with J gene TRBJ1-1; a possible D gene is TRBD1 (5 bases). This clonotype originated in an adult with Crohn's disease. Input material: CD4+ T cells sorted from the ileum. As DNA, the CDR3 is TGTGCCAGCAGTGGACACCCGAACACTGAAGCTTTCTTT. Translating it yields CASSGHPNTEAFF. The whole variable domain, remainder taken from reference TRBV28 and TRBJ1-1, is DVKVTQSSRYLVKRTGEKVFLECVQDMDHENMFWYRQDPGLGLRLIYFSYDVKMKEKGDIPEGYSVSREKKERFSLILESASTNQTSMYLCASSGHPNTEAFFGQGTRLTVV.